Described below is a single T cell receptor (beta chain) sequence and its context. Its antigen remains unknown. The sample is drawn from a study of siplizumab effects on memory and regulatory T cells. Study observations and caveats: Siplizumab gave mappable alloreactive CD4+ clones an average Treg-derived fraction of about 70%, against around 27% in controls. Memory cells seemed less diverse than naive T cells, which also seemed major contributors to the alloresponse. In the presence of siplizumab, alloreactive sequences traceable to unstimulated CD4+ memory cells were significantly reduced.

Using immunoSEQ multiplex PCR, the repertoire was profiled, and TCRdb retains in-frame clones only, with some absent. The table lists over 85,000 clones, around 97% of them singletons. Sequenced input: naive CD4+ T cells sorted from blood. The sequence came from a human donor in good health.

In nucleotides, the CDR3 is TGCGCCAGCAGCTTTCGGAGAGACTACGAGCAGTACTTC. Its protein is CASSFRRDYEQYF. The chain employs TRBV5-1 and TRBJ2-7; D remains ambiguous. CDR3 length: 13 amino acids. Per germline, CDR1 SGHRS and CDR2 YFSETQ. The V gene lost 2 bases and the J gene lost 3 bases, with 9 bases spanning the gap. Combining the CDR3 with reference TRBV5-1 and TRBJ2-7 gives the whole variable domain KAGVTQTPRYLIKTRGQQVTLSCSPISGHRSVSWYQQTPGQGLQFLFEYFSETQRNKGNFPGRFSGRQFSNSRSEMNVSTLELGDSALYLCASSFRRDYEQYFGPGTRLTVT.